Here is one T cell receptor beta chain with its context. The specificity of this receptor is unknown. Per-base qualities were not stored, and no clone one base away is much larger. Library preparation was by the immunoSEQ multiplex PCR assay. Approximately 10^5 TCR templates per sample were assayed by the deep sequencing platform. Genomic DNA extracted from sorted T cells was used for TCRbeta CDR3 sequencing. As for the original processing: The R programming language was used for clonal analysis of TCRbeta CDR3 data. Comparing unstimulated samples against CFSE-low samples taken after the reaction was how alloreactive CD4+ and CD8+ clones were defined. Regulatory or non-regulatory origin of alloreactive CD4+ clones was assigned by matching sequences to the sorted unstimulated Treg and non-Treg repertoires. TCRdb holds this immuneACCESS table with in-frame rearrangements only. Some clones are missing; in checked studies, unresolved V genes explain under half, and the rest has no known cause. The DNA was the basis for D and trimming; V, J and clone size are from that table. Present in this sample are around 77,000 clones, about 89% of which were seen just once. Approximately 30% of the sample is in the top ten clones.

The data derive from a study of siplizumab effects on memory and regulatory T cells (dated by TCRdb to the late 2010s). Describing the broader study: The study looked at the effect of siplizumab, an anti-CD2 antibody, on alloreactive T-cell subsets in allogeneic mixed lymphocyte reactions made from human PBMCs.

Study-wide conclusions, independent of this receptor: For roughly 80-97% of proliferating CD4+ or CD8+ clones, no naive or memory phenotype could be assigned. The cumulative frequency of alloreactive sequences that could be traced back to unstimulated CD4+ memory T cells was significantly reduced by siplizumab. Whether proliferating Tregs from siplizumab cultures actually had suppressive function was not functionally confirmed. Because sequences at frequencies below about 10^-5 were poorly captured, only a minor fraction of alloreactive clones could be mapped back to unstimulated subsets. Of the alloreactive CD4+ clones that could be mapped, the Treg-derived share averaged about 67% with siplizumab compared with around 25% in control reactions. Unstimulated naive T cells appeared more diverse than memory T cells, and naive cells seemed to contribute substantially to the alloresponse.

TCRbeta CDR3 sequencing was performed on sorted unstimulated T cells and on proliferating T cells recovered from mixed lymphocyte reactions. Fresh whole blood from roughly nine HLA-typed healthy donors was used as the source from which PBMCs were isolated. There are 13 amino acids in the CDR3, from cysteine to phenylalanine inclusive. CDR3 DNA only is kept here, 39 bases in frame from base 1. V lost 4 bases and J lost 9 bases; the stretch between them is 13 bases long. CDR1 and CDR2 (MNHEY, SMNVEV) derive from the germline V gene (reference sequence). The receptor comes from a human donor in good health. The rearrangement joined TRBV27 to TRBJ2-1; 6 matching bases give a weak D call of TRBD2. The sample taken for sequencing was CD8+ T cells sorted from blood. CDR3 protein: CASSWDSDLEQFF. The DNA is as follows: TGTGCCAGCAGTTGGGACTCCGACCTTGAGCAGTTCTTC.